This entry lists 21 T cell receptor beta chains sequenced from one sample in a study of metastatic and nonmetastatic thyroid tumors. Every patient was untreated before thyroid surgery. MiXCR re-clonotyped the PCR reads for TCRdb. Of some 39,000 clones listed, around 15% were seen once; the top ten hold over 20%. Sequencing used blood. Receptors were obtained from a female donor with papillary thyroid cancer or a benign thyroid nodule (not recorded which). Some clones in this sample may be carry-over from other donors' samples.

In its sample, this clone was seen many times. The rearrangement links TRBV28 to TRBJ2-2; TRBD1 might be the D (6 bases). This CDR3 comprises 16 residues. V was shortened by 4 bases and J by 4 bases, with 16 bases between the two germline ends. Germline lookup yields CDR1 MDHEN and CDR2 SYDVKM. The CDR3 is CASSSPTGSGTGELFF. For the CDR3, the DNA is TGTGCCAGCAGTTCTCCCACAGGGTCGGGCACCGGGGAGCTGTTTTTT.

Only one count was recorded for this clone. CDR3 nucleotides: TGCAGTGCTCGCCAAGGGTGGCGCTACGAGCAGTACTTC. Protein: CSARQGWRYEQYF. The chain joins TRBV20-1 to TRBJ2-7; D remains ambiguous. The V gene lost 5 bases and the J gene lost 3 bases, with 14 bases spanning the gap. Germline CDR1 and CDR2: DFQATT and SNEGSKA (reference sequence). This CDR3 contains 13 residues.

This clone was found many times. This rearrangement joins TRBV3-1 to TRBJ1-2, with D possibly being TRBD1 (6 bases). Trimming shortened V by 3 bases and J by 3 bases, and 11 bases separated the two germline ends. This CDR3 is built from 14 residues. Germline CDR1 LGHDT, CDR2 YNNKEL (reference sequence). The CDR3 spells CASSQEGGYYGYTF. DNA for the CDR3: TGTGCCAGCAGCCAGGAGGGGGGCTACTATGGCTACACCTTC. The entire variable domain, with the rest obtained from reference TRBV3-1 and TRBJ1-2, is as follows: DTAVSQTPKYLVTQMGNDKSIKCEQNLGHDTMYWYKQDSKKFLKIMFSYNNKELIINETVPNRFSPKSPDKAHLNLHINSLELGDSAVYFCASSQEGGYYGYTFGSGTRLTVV.

A few counts support this clone. The rearrangement links TRBV6-1 to TRBJ2-7, with a possible D match to TRBD1 (6 bases). The germline gives CDR1 MNHNS, CDR2 SASEGT. This CDR3 has 14 residues. Between the trimmed V and J ends, which lost 7 bases and 7 bases, there was a span of 20 bases. CDR3 sequence (DNA): TGTGCCAGCACCCAAGAGGGGGTTCTCGGAGAGCAGTACTTC. Its translation is CASTQEGVLGEQYF.

This clone has at least ten counts. CDR3 region: CASSLEGGDQPQHF. As DNA, the CDR3 is TGCGCCAGCAGCTTGGAGGGAGGCGATCAGCCCCAGCATTTT. V gene TRBV5-1 combines with J gene TRBJ1-5; D remains unclear. Germline CDR1 reads SGHRS; CDR2 reads YFSETQ. CDR3 length: 14 residues. V lost 0 bases and J 5 bases, leaving 9 bases between the germline ends.

To note about this clone: One end of the junction varies from germline; a read error may be responsible. This chain connects TRBV5-4 to TRBJ2-7; the match to TRBD1 covers 9 bases. Germline CDR1 reads SGHNT; CDR2 reads YYREEE (reference sequence). CDR3 length: 15 residues. The CDR3 region has the DNA TGTGCCATCAGCTCCTCGGGACAGGGTGCCCACGAGCAGTACTTC. The encoded protein is CAISSSGQGAHEQYF.

Judged by abundance, this clone is medium-sized. The chain has TRBV28 and TRBJ2-7; D is uncertain. The ends were cut back, 2 bases at V and 10 bases at J, with 9 bases in the middle. The CDR3 spans 11 residues. Germline values: CDR1 MDHEN, CDR2 SYDVKM. Here the CDR3 DNA reads TGTGCCAGCAGTTTAGTGGGTGATCAGTACTTC. It translates to CASSLVGDQYF.

This clone was seen a few times. At one boundary the junction diverges from the germline segment, which might be a read error. The J gene is TRBJ2-5, the V gene TRBV5-5; TRBD1 aligns across 7 bases. CDR3 length: 14 residues. Germline CDR1 and CDR2: SGHKS and YYEKEE (reference sequence). CDR3 sequence (DNA): TGTGTCAGCAGCTTACACAGGGGCGCGGAGACCCAGTACTTC. This translates into CVSSLHRGAETQYF. Filled out from reference TRBV5-5 and TRBJ2-5, the complete variable domain reads DAGVTQSPTHLIKTRGQQVTLRCSPISGHKSVSWYQQVLGQGPQFIFQYYEKEERGRGNFPDRFSARQFPNYSSELNVNALLLGDSALYLCVSSLHRGAETQYFGPGTRLLVL.

The CDR3 spells CAIRGRSSYEQYF. The CDR3, as DNA: TGTGCCATCAGGGGCAGGAGCTCCTACGAGCAGTACTTC. This chain links TRBV10-3 with TRBJ2-7; D is unclear. The germline gives CDR1 ENHRY, CDR2 SYGVKD. The germline V and J ends were trimmed by 6 bases and 0 bases, with 9 bases remaining between them. This CDR3 has 13 residues.

About this clone: The junction departs from the called germline gene at one end, perhaps through a read error. The gene calls are TRBV30 and TRBJ2-5; maybe TRBD2 (5 bases). This CDR3 comprises 14 residues. Germline V gene sequence: CDR1 GTSNPN, CDR2 SVGIG (reference sequence). In DNA form, the CDR3 reads TGTGCCTGGAGTGTACAAGTTGAGGGAGAGACACAGTACTTC. Amino acid sequence: CAWSVQVEGETQYF.

This clone was observed many times. The V gene is TRBV6-1, the J gene TRBJ1-2; D ambiguous. Germline V CDR1 and CDR2: MNHNS, SASEGT. The length of the CDR3 is 13 residues. Trimming took off 1 base at V and 8 bases at J, with 11 bases between the two ends. The CDR3 sequence: CASSEGGFGGYTF. The DNA of the CDR3 is TGTGCCAGCAGTGAAGGAGGGTTCGGAGGCTACACCTTC.

This clone was counted many times. The V gene is TRBV20-1, the J gene TRBJ2-7; D gene ambiguous. The CDR3 is 14 amino acids. The V gene lost 4 bases and the J gene lost 2 bases, with 15 bases spanning the gap. In germline, CDR1 is DFQATT, CDR2 SNEGSKA (reference sequence). CDR3 nucleotides: TGCAGTGCTACTCAACCAACAGTTACCTACGAGCAGTACTTC. Translation gives CSATQPTVTYEQYF.

This clone was recorded many times. J is TRBJ2-5 and V is TRBV11-2; 7 bases agree with TRBD1. This CDR3 is 13 amino acids long. V lost 5 bases and J lost 4; bases outside the gene matches: 4. The germline V gene encodes CDR1 SGHAT and CDR2 FQNNGV. CDR3 in amino acids: CASSPTGAETQYF. DNA of the CDR3: TGTGCCAGCAGCCCAACAGGGGCAGAGACCCAGTACTTC.

There are a few counts of this clone. This sequence may be a read error, since a much larger clone differs from it by one base. At the DNA level, this CDR3 is encoded by other sequences in the same sample as well. This chain uses TRBV6-1 with TRBJ2-5; D is undetermined. This CDR3 is 14 amino acids long. Germline V lookup: CDR1 MNHNS, CDR2 SASEGT. Trimming pared 0 bases from V and 5 bases from J, leaving 10 bases between. In DNA form, the CDR3 reads TGTGCCAGCAGTGAAGCTCTTGGCCAGGAGACCCAGTACTTC. Its protein product is CASSEALGQETQYF.

This clone has just a few counts. Other DNA sequences within the sample encode an identical CDR3. This chain joins TRBV9 and TRBJ2-3; D may be TRBD1 or TRBD2 (6 bases each). The CDR3 is made up of 15 amino acids. The germline V gene encodes CDR1 SGDLS and CDR2 YYNGEE. V was trimmed by 0 bases and J by 3 bases, leaving 11 bases between them. CDR3 sequence reads: CASSVAGGLTDTQYF. The CDR3 region has the DNA TGTGCCAGCAGCGTAGCTGGGGGGCTGACAGATACGCAGTATTTT.

The table lists this clone with a few counts. This chain uses TRBV2 with TRBJ1-1, with D hard to call. V lost 4 bases to trimming and J lost 1 base, with 7 bases between them. The CDR3 runs to 13 residues. Germline CDR1 reads SNHLY; CDR2 reads FYNNEI. CDR3 loop: CASSVEENTEAFF. In DNA form, the CDR3 reads TGTGCCAGCAGTGTGGAAGAGAACACTGAAGCTTTCTTT.

This clone has a count of ten or more. The rearrangement links TRBV20-1 to TRBJ1-1; 7 bases fit TRBD1. With 6 bases clipped from V and 3 bases from J, the junction kept 4 bases outside the gene matches. Germline CDR1 reads DFQATT; CDR2 reads SNEGSKA (reference sequence). This CDR3 has 12 residues. Here the CDR3 reads CSAPGQHTEAFF. The CDR3 bases are TGCAGTGCCCCGGGACAGCACACTGAAGCTTTCTTT.

This clone was seen many times. This chain uses TRBV29-1 with TRBJ2-1, with 8 nucleotides matching TRBD2. Germline trimming cut 7 bases from V and 4 bases from J; bases unmatched to any gene: 9. CDR3 length: 14 residues. CDR1 SQVTM and CDR2 ANQGSEA come from the germline V gene. CDR3 in DNA: TGCAGCGCAAAGCGGGGGCAGGGTTACAATGAGCAGTTCTTC. Encoded protein: CSAKRGQGYNEQFF.

This clone was counted ten times or more. This sequence joins TRBV19 and TRBJ2-1; possible D gene TRBD2, 5 bases. V was cut by 2 bases and J by 0 bases, with 14 bases left in between. The CDR3 has 17 residues. Germline V gene lookup returns CDR1 LNHDA and CDR2 SQIVND (reference sequence). The CDR3 coding sequence is TGTGCCAGTAGTATAACGGGGATAAGGAGCTCCTACAATGAGCAGTTCTTC. It codes for CASSITGIRSSYNEQFF.

In this sample, this clone turned up many times. DNA for the CDR3: TGCGCCAGCAGCGGCAGGCTTGCGGGAGGAAGCGACGAGCAGTACTTC. The encoded protein is CASSGRLAGGSDEQYF. This chain joins TRBV5-1 and TRBJ2-7, with 8 positions matching TRBD2. The ends lost 4 bases at V and 5 bases at J; junction bases unmatched: 14. In germline, CDR1 is SGHRS, CDR2 YFSETQ. The CDR3 loop spans 16 amino acids.

This clone has ten or more counts. This rearrangement joins TRBV4-2 to TRBJ2-7, with 8 bases lining up with TRBD1. V lost 0 bases and J lost 11; bases outside the gene matches: 12. Germline V lookup: CDR1 LGHNA, CDR2 YNFKEQ. CDR3 size: 15 residues. The CDR3 here is CASSQELGQASREYF. CDR3 nucleotide sequence: TGTGCCAGCAGCCAAGAGCTGGGACAGGCCTCTCGGGAGTACTTC.